The 27 T cell receptor beta chains below come from one sample, sequenced in a study of T cells after yellow fever vaccination. TCRdb ran MiXCR on the 5' RACE reads and lists one entry per CDR3 protein. Of about 4,300 distinct CDR3 sequences in the sample, roughly 3.4% were seen once. Sequenced here: PBMCs, either bulk or a sorted T-cell subset (CD4+, CD8+, memory, or dextramer-sorted; not recorded which), sampled 15 days after the yellow fever booster vaccination. These TCRs come from a man aged 25-45 years who received the YFV17D yellow fever vaccine.

This clonotype is termed medium-sized (0.01 to 0.1%). The chain has TRBV6-2 or TRBV6-3 and TRBJ2-7; TRBD2 matches 10 bases. CDR1 and CDR2 (germline): MNHEY, SVGEGT. After removal of 2 bases from V and 4 bases from J, the junction contained 5 bases not matched to a gene. This CDR3 has 15 amino acids. Here the CDR3 DNA reads TGTGCCAGCAGTTACAGGTCTAGCGGGAGTTACGAGCAGTACTTC. It specifies CASSYRSSGSYEQYF.

There are many counts of this clonotype. This chain connects TRBV5-1 to TRBJ2-7, with D unresolved. Trimming shortened V by 0 bases and J by 2 bases, and 15 bases separated the two germline ends. The CDR3 is made up of 16 amino acids. Per the germline V gene, CDR1 is SGHRS and CDR2 is YFSETQ. CDR3 sequence (DNA): TGCGCCAGCAGCTTGGGTGGGTCGGAGATTGCCTACGAGCAGTACTTC. This sequence encodes CASSLGGSEIAYEQYF.

This clonotype has at least ten counts. J is TRBJ2-1 and V is TRBV4-3; 8 bases agree with TRBD2. There are 17 residues in the CDR3. With 0 bases clipped from V and 4 bases from J, the junction kept 8 bases outside the gene matches. CDR1 LGHNA and CDR2 YSLEER come from the germline V gene. The CDR3 region has the DNA TGCGCCAGCAGCCAAGATCGACCGGGACTAGTGTACAATGAGCAGTTCTTC. Translating it yields CASSQDRPGLVYNEQFF.

In this sample, this clonotype turned up many times. The chain carries TRBV7-2 and TRBJ2-3; D possibly uses TRBD1 or TRBD2 (5 bases each). Trimming cost V 2 bases and J 9 bases, with 9 bases left between them. Germline V CDR1 and CDR2: SGHTA, FQGNSA. This CDR3 region has 12 residues. This CDR3 reads CASSLPGRTQYF. The CDR3 region has the DNA TGTGCCAGCAGCTTACCGGGACGGACGCAGTATTTT.

This clonotype was picked up many times. The chain has TRBV5-6 and TRBJ1-1; no definite D call. V was clipped by 1 base and J by 2 bases, with 6 bases between them. The CDR3 spans 13 residues. Germline CDR1 is SGHDT and CDR2 is YYEEEE. The CDR3 loop is CASSLHGNTEAFF. CDR3 coding DNA: TGTGCCAGCAGCTTGCACGGAAACACTGAAGCTTTCTTT.

The sample holds many counts of this clonotype. The rearrangement joins TRBV5-1 to TRBJ1-4; D uncertain. Trimming cost V 0 bases and J 4 bases, with 13 bases left between them. The CDR3 length is 16 residues. Germline CDR1 and CDR2: SGHRS and YFSETQ. For the CDR3, the DNA is TGCGCCAGCAGCTTGGCGGCGACTGGACTTAATGAAAAACTGTTTTTT. Translated: CASSLAATGLNEKLFF.

This clonotype was detected ten times or more. This chain connects TRBV6-2 or TRBV6-3 to TRBJ2-7, with D possibly being TRBD1 (5 bases). The CDR3 totals 12 residues. The germline CDR1 and CDR2 sequences are MNHEY and SVGEGT. Trimming stripped 1 base from V and 6 bases from J, with 7 bases between. The CDR3 loop is CASSYFRAEQYF. CDR3 sequence (DNA): TGTGCCAGCAGTTACTTCAGGGCCGAGCAGTACTTC.

This clonotype was picked up many times. The chain combines TRBV7-2 with TRBJ2-1; D not resolved. Trimming stripped 2 bases from V and 5 bases from J, with 4 bases between. The CDR3 contains 12 residues. Germline V gene lookup returns CDR1 SGHTA and CDR2 FQGNSA. The CDR3 here is CASSLWNNEQFF. The CDR3 nucleotides read TGTGCCAGCAGCTTATGGAACAATGAGCAGTTCTTC.

This clonotype was counted ten times or more. This sequence joins TRBV2 and TRBJ2-7; 7 bases line up with TRBD1. The CDR3 spans 15 residues. With 7 bases clipped from V and 6 bases from J, the junction kept 15 bases outside the gene matches. Germline V gene sequence: CDR1 SNHLY, CDR2 FYNNEI. CDR3 in DNA: TGTGCCAGCACATACGAGGGCAGGGGGATTGGCGAGCAGTACTTC. Encoded protein: CASTYEGRGIGEQYF. The full variable domain, in which reference TRBV2 and TRBJ2-7 provide the parts outside the CDR3, is EPEVTQTPSHQVTQMGQEVILRCVPISNHLYFYWYRQILGQKVEFLVSFYNNEISEKSEIFDDQFSVERPDGSNFTLKIRSTKLEDSAMYFCASTYEGRGIGEQYFGPGTRLTVT.

This clonotype showed up many times. This rearrangement joins TRBV27 to TRBJ1-1; 9 bases map to TRBD1. Germline V gene sequence: CDR1 MNHEY, CDR2 SMNVEV (reference sequence). V lost 5 bases and J lost 5; bases outside the gene matches: 12. CDR3 length equals 16 residues. CDR3 amino acids: CASSQRNRGLRTEAFF. CDR3 DNA sequence: TGTGCCAGCAGTCAAAGAAACAGGGGGCTGAGGACTGAAGCTTTCTTT.

This clonotype has more than one count but fewer than ten. The junction departs from germline at one end; a sequencing error may be responsible. This sequence joins TRBV12-3 or TRBV12-4 and TRBJ2-1; no clear D gene. The CDR3 consists of 19 residues. This CDR3 reads CAISLKAVPALSSYNEQFF. CDR3 bases: TGTGCCATCAGTTTAAAGGCGGTGCCCGCCCTGAGCTCCTACAATGAGCAGTTCTTC.

This clonotype occurred many times. In DNA, the CDR3 is TGCGCCAGCAGCTTGGGGTCTAGCTACGAGCAGTACTTC. Translated, it gives CASSLGSSYEQYF. The V and J genes are TRBV5-1 and TRBJ2-7; D call uncertain. This CDR3 has 13 amino acids. Germline CDR1 reads SGHRS; CDR2 reads YFSETQ. V shed 0 bases and J shed 3 bases, with 7 bases lying between them.

This clonotype is labeled medium-sized (0.01 to 0.1%). The J gene is TRBJ2-7, the V gene TRBV9; possible D gene TRBD2, 6 bases. The CDR3 is 13 amino acids. Trimming cost V 4 bases and J 7 bases, with 15 bases left between them. From germline, CDR1 is SGDLS and CDR2 YYNGEE. As DNA, the CDR3 is TGTGCCAGCAGCAGGGACTCTACTAGGGAGCAGTACTTC. It is translated as CASSRDSTREQYF.

This clonotype has ten or more counts. The chain employs TRBV20-1 and TRBJ2-7; TRBD2 agrees at 12 bases. From germline, CDR1 is DFQATT and CDR2 SNEGSKA (reference sequence). The CDR3 has 14 residues. V dropped 4 bases and J dropped 6; count of bases not matched to a gene: 7. The CDR3 reads CSAIPGLAGLEQYF. DNA of the CDR3: TGCAGTGCTATCCCGGGACTAGCGGGTCTCGAGCAGTACTTC.

The chain is built from TRBV20-1 and TRBJ2-1; TRBD2 matches 14 bases. Germline V gene lookup returns CDR1 DFQATT and CDR2 SNEGSKA (reference sequence). The CDR3 is 17 amino acids. Losses at the gene ends were 6 bases for V and 3 bases for J; bases not matched to a gene: 10. DNA for the CDR3: TGCAGTGCCAAGGGACTAGCGGGAGCAATCGGCTACAATGAGCAGTTCTTC. Protein: CSAKGLAGAIGYNEQFF.

This clonotype was recorded many times. V gene TRBV12-3 or TRBV12-4 combines with J gene TRBJ1-5; 9 bases match TRBD1. V shed 5 bases and J 6 bases; nucleotides not matched to a gene: 5. CDR3 length equals 14 residues. The CDR3 sequence: CASSPTGGFQPQHF. CDR3 bases: TGTGCCAGCAGTCCAACAGGGGGCTTTCAGCCCCAGCATTTT.

This clonotype was found many times. The genes are TRBV7-2 and TRBJ2-7, with D possibly being TRBD2 (6 bases). From germline, CDR1 is SGHTA and CDR2 FQGNSA. Trimming cost V 0 bases and J 3 bases, with 15 bases left between them. There are 16 residues in the CDR3. CDR3 loop: CASSLAGDGSFYEQYF. The CDR3 bases are TGTGCCAGCAGCTTAGCCGGTGACGGGAGTTTCTACGAGCAGTACTTC.

This clonotype was counted at least ten times. The chain combines TRBV25-1 with TRBJ2-1, with D possibly matching TRBD2 (6 bases). Trimming stripped 6 bases from V and 1 base from J, with 10 bases between. The V gene's germline CDR1 is MGHDK and CDR2 SYGVNS. This CDR3 region has 14 residues. CDR3 DNA: TGTGCCAGCAGCGTAGCGGAATCCTACAATGAGCAGTTCTTC. Its protein is CASSVAESYNEQFF.

This clonotype was detected many times. V usage is TRBV5-4 and J usage is TRBJ2-3; TRBD2 might be the D (5 bases). This CDR3 region has 14 residues. V lost 2 bases and J 5 bases, leaving 12 bases between the germline ends. From germline, CDR1 is SGHNT and CDR2 YYREEE (reference sequence). This CDR3 reads CASSFSLVEDTQYF. The DNA for the CDR3 is TGTGCCAGCAGCTTTTCACTAGTTGAAGATACGCAGTATTTT.

This clonotype was seen ten or more times. The rearrangement joins TRBV7-2 to TRBJ2-7; D remains ambiguous. The CDR3 totals 12 residues. The V end was cut by 1 base, the J end by 9 bases, with 10 bases between. Looked up from germline, CDR1 is SGHTA and CDR2 is FQGNSA. The CDR3 is CASSLGNHGQYF. The CDR3 DNA reads TGTGCCAGCAGCTTAGGTAACCACGGGCAGTACTTC. Based on the CDR3 plus reference TRBV7-2 and TRBJ2-7, the full variable domain is GAGVSQSPSNKVTEKGKDVELRCDPISGHTALYWYRQSLGQGLEFLIYFQGNSAPDKSGLPSDRFSAERTGGSVSTLTIQRTQQEDSAVYLCASSLGNHGQYFGPGTRLTVT.

This clonotype was seen many times. The chain joins TRBV10-2 to TRBJ1-4; tentative D call: TRBD1 (5 bases). From germline, CDR1 is WSHSY and CDR2 SAAADI. The CDR3 spans 13 residues. V lost 7 bases and J lost 8, with 14 bases in between. CDR3 nucleotides: TGCGCCAGCATAAGGGGCCCGGAGGAAAAACTGTTTTTT. This sequence encodes CASIRGPEEKLFF.

This clonotype was observed many times. J is TRBJ2-1 and V is TRBV14; TRBD2 matches 8 bases. The ends lost 1 base at V and 8 bases at J; junction bases unmatched: 10. There are 16 residues in the CDR3. Per the germline V gene, CDR1 is SGHDN and CDR2 is FVKESK. CDR3 in DNA: TGTGCCAGCAGCCAAGGGAGTAGCGGGGCCATTTATGAGCAGTTCTTC. Translated: CASSQGSSGAIYEQFF.

The sample holds many counts of this clonotype. The V gene is TRBV12-3 or TRBV12-4, the J gene TRBJ2-7, with 9 positions matching TRBD2. This CDR3 has 14 residues. The J segment lost 4 bases and the V segment lost 6 bases, leaving 7 bases of the junction unmatched. The CDR3 is CASRLTSGNYEQYF. The CDR3 DNA sequence: TGTGCCAGCAGATTGACTAGCGGAAATTACGAGCAGTACTTC.

This clonotype was counted many times. The chain is built from TRBV6-2 or TRBV6-3 and TRBJ1-2; 7 nucleotides agree with TRBD1. V lost 6 bases and J lost 1; bases outside the gene matches: 5. This CDR3 has 14 residues. Germline assignment: CDR1 MNHEY and CDR2 SVGEGT. The CDR3 DNA follows: TGTGCCAGCAGCGGGACAGCTGTTAACTATGGCTACACCTTC. Translated, it gives CASSGTAVNYGYTF.

This clonotype is judged medium-sized. The rearrangement joins TRBV5-1 to TRBJ2-7, with D perhaps matching TRBD1 (5 bases). The CDR3 loop spans 16 amino acids. Per the germline V gene, CDR1 is SGHRS and CDR2 is YFSETQ. V was trimmed by 4 bases and J by 0 bases, leaving 17 bases between them. The CDR3 sequence: CASSARPDRTSYEQYF. CDR3 bases: TGCGCCAGCAGCGCTAGACCCGACAGAACCTCCTACGAGCAGTACTTC.

This clonotype was picked up many times. The chain links TRBV5-4 to TRBJ2-5, with D unclear. Between the trimmed V and J ends, which lost 4 bases and 4 bases, there was a span of 11 bases. This CDR3 contains 13 residues. From germline, CDR1 is SGHNT and CDR2 YYREEE (reference sequence). CDR3 sequence: CASSLGPPETQYF. Written as DNA, the CDR3 is TGTGCCAGCAGCCTCGGGCCCCCAGAGACCCAGTACTTC.

There are many counts of this clonotype. V usage is TRBV6-5 and J usage is TRBJ2-6, with D hard to call. Germline V gene sequence: CDR1 MNHEY, CDR2 SVGAGI. Deletions cut 4 bases from V and 0 bases from J, with 10 bases between. This CDR3 contains 16 residues. CDR3 in DNA: TGTGCCAGCAGTTTCAGAAGCAACTCTGGGGCCAACGTCCTGACTTTC. Residues: CASSFRSNSGANVLTF.